This is a list of T cell receptor beta chains from one sample in a study of shared clonotypes between healthy human individuals. Assay: immunoSEQ multiplex PCR; the TCRdb copy retains only in-frame clones and omits some. The profile covers roughly 1,800,000 clones, with about 95% appearing a single time and 1% to 1.5% taken by the ten largest. Source material: naive CD8+ T cells sorted from blood. Every receptor here comes from a man in his late teens or twenties in good health. The CDR3 runs from the conserved cysteine through the conserved F or W. Each record gives: D gene, V gene, clone size, J gene, CDR3 protein, CDR3 DNA. D genes are given only for firm matches. Rows may omit the clone size; those that give it use once, few, many or a size class.

>TRBD2|TRBV4-1|-|TRBJ2-5
CASSRSSGDQETQYF
TGCGCCAGCAGCCGTAGTAGCGGGGATCAAGAGACCCAGTACTTC
>TRBD2|TRBV2|-|TRBJ2-4
CASSRKSGGLAKNIQYF
TGTGCCAGCAGTCGCAAGAGCGGGGGATTAGCCAAAAACATTCAGTACTTC
>-|TRBV5-4|-|TRBJ1-1
CASSFFGTNTEAFF
TGTGCCAGCAGCTTTTTTGGGACGAACACTGAAGCTTTCTTT
>TRBD1|TRBV2|-|TRBJ1-6
CASSEAWTGVVGSPLHF
TGTGCCAGCAGTGAAGCCTGGACAGGGGTCGTTGGTTCACCCCTCCACTTT
>TRBD2|TRBV18|-|TRBJ2-2
CASSPQPTTSEFHTGELFF
TGTGCCAGCTCACCCCAACCAACTACTAGCGAGTTTCACACCGGGGAGCTGTTTTTT
>-|TRBV7-9|-|TRBJ2-3
CASSLPEKADTQYF
TGTGCCAGCAGCTTACCAGAAAAAGCAGATACGCAGTATTTT
>-|TRBV2|-|TRBJ2-1
CASSEKGSPVGEQFF
TGTGCCAGCAGTGAAAAGGGCTCGCCGGTAGGTGAGCAGTTCTTC
>-|TRBV2|-|TRBJ1-4
CASSEWVSSNEKLFF
TGTGCCAGCAGTGAATGGGTGTCCTCTAATGAAAAACTGTTTTTT
>-|TRBV9|-|TRBJ2-2
CASSARPGELFF
TGTGCCAGCAGCGCTAGGCCCGGGGAGCTGTTTTTT
>-|TRBV10-2|-|TRBJ2-7
CASSDAGISYEQYF
TGCGCCAGCAGTGACGCGGGGATCTCCTACGAGCAGTACTTC
>-|TRBV2|-|TRBJ2-7
CASSDTAHSYEQYF
TGTGCCAGCAGTGACACAGCACACTCCTACGAGCAGTACTTC
>-|TRBV14|-|TRBJ1-1
CASSQTGGGITEAFF
TGTGCCAGCAGCCAAACGGGTGGGGGGATAACTGAAGCTTTCTTT
>-|TRBV7-9|-|TRBJ1-4
CASSSPQGWEEKLFF
TGTGCCAGCAGCTCCCCACAGGGCTGGGAAGAAAAACTGTTTTTT
>-|TRBV7-8|once|TRBJ2-7
CASSRSSYEQYF
TGTGCCAGCTCTCGGAGCTCCTACGAGCAGTACTTC
>-|TRBV7-9|-|TRBJ2-3
CASSQSLAGTDTQYF
TGTGCCAGCAGCCAAAGTCTAGCCGGCACAGATACGCAGTATTTT
>-|TRBV4-1|-|TRBJ1-2
CASSPLEGSFYGYTF
TGCGCCAGCAGCCCCCTAGAGGGGAGCTTCTATGGCTACACCTTC
>-|TRBV5-1|-|TRBJ2-7
CASSWDGPYEQYF
TGCGCCAGCAGCTGGGACGGGCCCTACGAGCAGTACTTC
>-|TRBV7-9|-|TRBJ2-1
CASSLGGGNNEQFF
TGTGCCAGCAGCTTAGGTGGAGGGAACAATGAGCAGTTCTTC
>-|TRBV29-1|-|TRBJ2-2
CSVLTANTGELFF
TGCAGCGTCCTGACAGCGAACACCGGGGAGCTGTTTTTT
>-|TRBV30|-|TRBJ2-1
CAWSLSYNEQFF
TGTGCCTGGAGTTTAAGTTACAATGAGCAGTTCTTC
>TRBD2|TRBV7-2|-|TRBJ2-3
CASSLGLAGALETDTQYF
TGTGCCAGCAGCTTGGGACTAGCGGGAGCTCTGGAGACAGATACGCAGTATTTT
>TRBD1|TRBV6-1|-|TRBJ1-2
CASSEGGTGYGYTF
TGTGCCAGCAGTGAGGGCGGGACAGGGTATGGCTACACCTTC
>-|TRBV11-2|few|TRBJ1-6
CASSLVGGDSPLHF
TGTGCCAGCAGCTTAGTCGGGGGCGACTCACCCCTCCACTTT
>-|TRBV13|-|TRBJ2-2
CASSLGPVETGELFF
TGTGCCAGCAGCTTAGGCCCGGTGGAGACCGGGGAGCTGTTTTTT
>-|TRBV10-1|-|TRBJ2-3
CASSAGGGGTDTQYF
TGCGCCAGCAGTGCAGGAGGAGGGGGCACAGATACGCAGTATTTT
>-|TRBV27|-|TRBJ2-3
CASSLSPGLTDTQYF
TGTGCCAGCAGTTTATCCCCAGGACTTACAGATACGCAGTATTTT
>-|TRBV19|-|TRBJ2-7
CASSVAGTYEQYF
TGTGCCAGTAGCGTGGCGGGGACCTACGAGCAGTACTTC
>-|TRBV25-1|once|TRBJ2-5
CASSPLEKLQETQYF
TGTGCCAGCAGTCCTCTGGAGAAACTGCAAGAGACCCAGTACTTC
>-|TRBV5-1|once|TRBJ2-7
CASSSVERSAYEQYF
TGCGCCAGCAGCTCGGTTGAGAGGTCCGCCTACGAGCAGTACTTC
>-|TRBV5-3|-|TRBJ1-1
CARSSAHAQAFF
TGTGCCAGAAGCTCGGCTCATGCCCAAGCTTTCTTT
>-|TRBV7-9|-|TRBJ1-1
CASSLVLLGQRNTEAFF
TGTGCCAGCAGCTTAGTACTTCTCGGACAGAGGAACACTGAAGCTTTCTTT
>-|TRBV4-1|-|TRBJ1-6
CASSARDSSYNSPLHF
TGCGCCAGCAGCGCCAGGGATAGCTCCTATAATTCACCCCTCCACTTT
>TRBD1|TRBV5-1|-|TRBJ2-2
CASSPGTGYTGELFF
TGCGCCAGCAGCCCGGGGACAGGGTATACCGGGGAGCTGTTTTTT
>TRBD1|TRBV27|-|TRBJ1-1
CASRNTGGNTEAFF
TGTGCCAGCAGGAATACAGGGGGGAACACTGAAGCTTTCTTT
>-|TRBV5-1|-|TRBJ2-7
CASSPYTRQVGTYEQYF
TGCGCCAGCAGCCCCTACACCAGACAGGTGGGGACCTACGAGCAGTACTTC
>TRBD1|TRBV5-5|-|TRBJ1-1
CASSLLGQGEAFF
TGTGCCAGCAGCCTGCTGGGACAGGGTGAAGCTTTCTTT
>TRBD2|TRBV27|-|TRBJ2-7
CASSTSGRMYEQYF
TGTGCCAGCAGTACTAGCGGGAGGATGTACGAGCAGTACTTC
>-|TRBV27|few|TRBJ1-6
CASSFAGSNSPLHF
TGTGCCAGCAGTTTCGCAGGGTCGAATTCACCCCTCCACTTT
>-|TRBV18|once|TRBJ1-6
CASSPMESSYNSPLHF
TGTGCCAGCTCACCGATGGAAAGCTCCTATAATTCACCCCTCCACTTT
>-|TRBV7-6|-|TRBJ1-2
CASSVGTDGYGYTF
TGTGCCAGCAGCGTCGGGACGGATGGTTATGGCTACACCTTC
>-|TRBV7-9|-|TRBJ2-5
CASSLSTGRWEETQYF
TGTGCCAGCAGCTTGTCGACAGGCCGCTGGGAGGAGACCCAGTACTTC